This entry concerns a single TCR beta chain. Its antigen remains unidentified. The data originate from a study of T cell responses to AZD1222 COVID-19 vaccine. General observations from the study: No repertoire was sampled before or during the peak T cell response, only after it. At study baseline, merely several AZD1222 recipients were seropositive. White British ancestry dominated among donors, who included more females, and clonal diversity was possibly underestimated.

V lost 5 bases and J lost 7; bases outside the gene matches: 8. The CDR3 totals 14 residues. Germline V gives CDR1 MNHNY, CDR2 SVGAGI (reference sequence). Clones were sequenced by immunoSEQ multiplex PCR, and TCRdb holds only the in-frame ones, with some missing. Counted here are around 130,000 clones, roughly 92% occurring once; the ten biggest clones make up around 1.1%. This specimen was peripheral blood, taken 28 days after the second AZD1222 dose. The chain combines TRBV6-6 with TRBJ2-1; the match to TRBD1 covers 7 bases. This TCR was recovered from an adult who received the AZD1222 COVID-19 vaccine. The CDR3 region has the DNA TGTGCCAGCAGTGCGCGACAGGGTGGGAATGAGCAGTTCTTC. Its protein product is CASSARQGGNEQFF.